The rows below give T cell receptor beta chains drawn from one sample of a study of blood T cell repertoires in COVID-19. Clones were read by immunoSEQ multiplex PCR, and TCRdb kept only the in-frame ones, dropping some. Of fewer than 500,000 clones in the sample, approximately 88% were seen once. Sequencing used PBMCs or T cells enriched from blood (not recorded which). The receptors were sampled from a woman younger than 45 with acute COVID-19. CDR3s include the opening cysteine and the closing phenylalanine or tryptophan. The D gene is left open where the match is weak. A clone size is listed for some rows: how often the clone was seen (once, few, many), or a class if it is expanded.

TRBJ2-4	TRBV7-8	TRBD2	.	CASSLAGREGIQYF	TGTGCCAGCAGCTTAGCGGGCAGGGAGGGCATTCAGTACTTC
TRBJ2-3	TRBV5-1	TRBD2	.	CASSSLAGDLTDTQYF	TGCGCCAGCAGCTCACTAGCGGGGGACCTCACAGATACGCAGTATTTT
TRBJ2-1	TRBV4-1	.	.	CASSQGATTDNEQFF	TGCGCCAGCAGCCAAGGAGCGACTACCGACAATGAGCAGTTCTTC
TRBJ1-2	TRBV3-1/TRBV3-2	TRBD1	.	CASSQGTGHLYGYTF	TGTGCCAGCAGCCAAGGGACAGGGCACCTTTATGGCTACACCTTC
TRBJ2-1	TRBV9	.	.	CASSVAPGNEQFF	TGTGCCAGCAGCGTAGCTCCGGGCAATGAGCAGTTCTTC
TRBJ1-6	TRBV6-2/TRBV6-3	.	.	CASSFIGGRSVLHF	TGTGCCAGCAGTTTTATCGGGGGTCGATCCGTCCTCCACTTT
TRBJ2-7	TRBV2	TRBD1	.	CASRADRALSYEQYF	TGTGCCAGCAGAGCAGACAGGGCCCTCTCCTACGAGCAGTACTTC
TRBJ2-2	TRBV2	.	.	CASRRLGDGELFF	TGTGCCAGCAGGAGGCTTGGAGACGGGGAGCTGTTTTTT
TRBJ2-2	TRBV9	TRBD1	.	CASSGRTGTGPGELFF	TGTGCCAGCAGCGGCCGGACCGGGACAGGGCCCGGGGAGCTGTTTTTT
TRBJ1-5	TRBV7-8	.	few	CASSLADPGDNQPQHF	TGTGCCAGCAGCTTAGCTGACCCAGGGGACAATCAGCCCCAGCATTTT
TRBJ1-5	TRBV6-1	TRBD1	.	CASSAPGTGGDQPQHF	TGTGCCAGCAGTGCCCCCGGGACAGGCGGTGATCAGCCCCAGCATTTT
TRBJ1-5	TRBV2	TRBD1	.	CASSESTGGNQPQHF	TGTGCCAGCAGTGAATCCACAGGGGGCAATCAGCCCCAGCATTTT
TRBJ1-6	TRBV14	TRBD1	many	CASSQIRDRRDSPLHF	TGTGCCAGCAGCCAAATCCGGGACAGGAGAGATTCACCCCTCCACTTT
TRBJ2-7	TRBV4-1	TRBD1	.	CASSQSRQGTYEQYF	TGCGCCAGCAGCCAAAGTCGACAGGGTACCTACGAGCAGTACTTC
TRBJ1-5	TRBV6-6	.	.	CASSYSIGNQPQHF	TGTGCCAGCAGTTACTCGATCGGTAATCAGCCCCAGCATTTT
TRBJ2-2	TRBV6-5	TRBD2	.	CASSSLTSGNTGELFF	TGTGCCAGCAGTTCCTTGACTAGCGGGAACACCGGGGAGCTGTTTTTT
TRBJ1-2	TRBV10-1	TRBD1	.	CASSADRAKVNGYTF	TGCGCCAGCAGTGCGGACAGGGCTAAGGTTAATGGCTACACCTTC
TRBJ1-2	TRBV5-4	.	once	CASSSQGVDYGYTF	TGTGCCAGCAGCTCCCAGGGCGTCGACTATGGCTACACCTTC
TRBJ2-1	TRBV4-1	.	.	CASSPLKTRSSYNEQFF	TGCGCCAGCAGCCCACTCAAGACTCGAAGCTCCTACAATGAGCAGTTCTTC
TRBJ1-5	TRBV24-1	TRBD1	.	CATGQGGNQPQHF	TGTGCCACCGGACAGGGAGGCAATCAGCCCCAGCATTTT
TRBJ2-1	TRBV4-3	.	.	CASSQDRGLSSYNEQFF	TGCGCCAGCAGCCAAGACCGCGGGTTGAGCTCCTACAATGAGCAGTTCTTC
TRBJ2-3	TRBV4-1	.	.	CASSQDQEAETTDTQYF	TGCGCCAGCAGCCAAGATCAGGAGGCGGAGACCACAGATACGCAGTATTTT
TRBJ1-2	TRBV12-3/TRBV12-4	.	.	CASSLGGRGGYTF	TGTGCCAGCAGTTTAGGGGGGCGCGGGGGCTACACCTTC
TRBJ2-7	TRBV29-1	TRBD1	.	CSVQGQGAEFYEQYF	TGCAGCGTTCAGGGACAGGGGGCGGAATTCTACGAGCAGTACTTC
TRBJ1-2	TRBV30	.	.	CACAVSGGYTF	TGTGCCTGCGCCGTATCGGGGGGCTACACCTTC
TRBJ2-1	TRBV7-9	.	.	CASSFNNEQFF	TGTGCCAGCAGCTTTAATAATGAGCAGTTCTTC
TRBJ2-3	TRBV28	TRBD1	.	CASSRNRGKFADTQYF	TGTGCCAGCAGCCGGAACAGGGGGAAATTTGCAGATACGCAGTATTTT
TRBJ1-3	TRBV5-6	.	.	CASSLVQGSSGNTIYF	TGTGCCAGCAGCTTGGTTCAGGGGAGCTCTGGAAACACCATATATTTT
TRBJ2-7	TRBV2	TRBD1	.	CASTGDRAYEQYF	TGTGCCAGCACAGGCGACAGGGCTTACGAGCAGTACTTC
TRBJ2-7	TRBV19	.	once	CASSIEGGGRGYEQYF	TGTGCCAGTAGTATAGAAGGTGGGGGCAGGGGCTACGAGCAGTACTTC
TRBJ2-3	TRBV10-1	TRBD2	.	CASSESGGGNTDTQYF	TGCGCCAGCAGTGAGTCGGGCGGGGGTAACACAGATACGCAGTATTTT
TRBJ2-1	TRBV19	TRBD1	many	CASSIEGTALGNEQFF	TGTGCCAGTAGTATAGAGGGGACAGCACTGGGGAATGAGCAGTTCTTC
TRBJ2-5	TRBV4-1	TRBD2	.	CASSQSPTSGVQETQYF	TGCGCCAGCAGCCAATCGCCGACTAGCGGGGTCCAAGAGACCCAGTACTTC
TRBJ2-3	TRBV12-5	.	.	CASGLVRDGRGPTDTQYF	TGTGCTAGTGGTTTGGTACGGGATGGGCGGGGACCCACAGATACGCAGTATTTT
TRBJ1-2	TRBV7-9	.	.	CASSPRSSESYGYTF	TGTGCCAGCAGCCCCCGGAGTTCGGAATCTTATGGCTACACCTTC
TRBJ1-3	TRBV5-1	TRBD1	.	CASSFGGTGVGNTIYF	TGCGCCAGCAGCTTTGGTGGGACAGGGGTAGGAAACACCATATATTTT
TRBJ1-2	TRBV3-1/TRBV3-2	TRBD1	.	CASSQDQGAYGYTF	TGTGCCAGCAGCCAAGACCAGGGGGCATATGGCTACACCTTC
TRBJ1-2	TRBV12-3/TRBV12-4	.	.	CASSLGPNYGYTF	TGTGCCAGCAGTTTGGGGCCTAACTATGGCTACACCTTC
TRBJ1-2	TRBV2	.	.	CASSITRGGPEGYTF	TGTGCCAGCAGTATCACGAGGGGGGGGCCGGAGGGCTACACCTTC
TRBJ2-1	TRBV10-2	TRBD2	few	CASSGGAPAYNEQFF	TGCGCCAGCAGCGGGGGGGCCCCAGCGTACAATGAGCAGTTCTTC
TRBJ2-3	TRBV5-4	.	.	CASSPPEGTDTQYF	TGTGCCAGCAGCCCCCCGGAGGGCACAGATACGCAGTATTTT
TRBJ1-3	TRBV6-2/TRBV6-3	TRBD1	.	CASSYGTGTGSGNTIYF	TGTGCCAGCAGTTACGGAACCGGGACAGGCTCTGGAAACACCATATATTTT
TRBJ2-7	TRBV27	TRBD2	.	CASSPPSGPNPYEQYF	TGTGCCAGCAGTCCGCCTAGCGGGCCTAACCCCTACGAGCAGTACTTC
TRBJ2-7	TRBV11-2	.	.	CASSLSGRGLYEQYF	TGTGCCAGCAGCTTGAGTGGGAGAGGACTCTACGAGCAGTACTTC
TRBJ1-1	TRBV3-1/TRBV3-2	.	.	CASSQEDPVNTEAFF	TGTGCCAGCAGCCAAGAAGATCCGGTGAACACTGAAGCTTTCTTT
TRBJ2-7	TRBV11-3	.	.	CASSLSETYEQYF	TGTGCCAGCAGCTTAAGCGAGACCTACGAGCAGTACTTC
TRBJ1-2	TRBV7-9	TRBD1	.	CASSPMLGRGQDHGYTF	TGTGCCAGCAGCCCCATGTTGGGCAGGGGGCAGGATCATGGCTACACCTTC
TRBJ2-3	TRBV9	TRBD2	.	CASSVGDYPTDTQYF	TGTGCCAGCAGCGTAGGGGACTATCCCACAGATACGCAGTATTTT
TRBJ2-5	TRBV4-1	.	.	CASSHDPAGARETQYF	TGCGCCAGCAGCCACGACCCTGCAGGGGCTAGGGAGACCCAGTACTTC
TRBJ1-6	TRBV18	.	.	CASSPPDSPLHF	TGTGCCAGCTCACCCCCCGATTCACCCCTCCACTTT
TRBJ1-4	TRBV9	TRBD1	once	CASSGQGATNEKLFF	TGTGCCAGCAGCGGCCAGGGGGCAACTAATGAAAAACTGTTTTTT